The 29 T cell receptor beta chains below were found in one sample sequenced in a study of blood T cells in healthy people across ages. A second PCR of about 7 to 11 cycles used a sample-barcoded 5' primer and a J-beta primer mix. TCRdb re-derived calls from the 5' RACE reads in MiXCR, one entry per CDR3 protein. The sample has roughly 1.6 million distinct CDR3 sequences; about 35% are singletons. Sequencing used blood. These receptors came from a woman in her twenties or thirties in good health.

This clonotype was observed a few times. V is TRBV18 and J is TRBJ2-5; no clear D gene. There are 12 residues in the CDR3. Per germline, CDR1 KGHSH and CDR2 LQKENI. The V gene lost 2 bases and the J gene lost 4 bases, with 5 bases spanning the gap. CDR3 residues: CASSPNSETQYF. CDR3 coding DNA: TGTGCCAGCTCACCAAATTCAGAGACCCAGTACTTC. Variable domain in full (rest from reference TRBV18 and TRBJ2-5): NAGVMQNPRHLVRRRGQEARLRCSPMKGHSHVYWYRQLPEEGLKFMVYLQKENIIDESGMPKERFSAEFPKEGPSILRIQQVVRGDSAAYFCASSPNSETQYFGPGTRLLVL.

This clonotype was picked up a small number of times. The chain recombines TRBV12-5 with TRBJ1-2; no reliable D call. The germline gives CDR1 LGHNT, CDR2 FRNRAP. This CDR3 spans 16 amino acids. Between the trimmed V and J ends, which lost 0 bases and 5 bases, there was a span of 16 bases. In DNA form, the CDR3 reads TGTGCTAGTGGTTTGGTAGCGGGCGCCCGGGTGTATGGCTACACCTTC. Translating it yields CASGLVAGARVYGYTF.

This clonotype has just a few counts. As DNA, the CDR3 is TGCAGTGCTAGATTGAAGAGCACAGATACGCAGTATTTT. Translated, it gives CSARLKSTDTQYF. This chain links TRBV20-1 with TRBJ2-3; D is uncertain. The CDR3 is 13 residues long. Per the germline V gene, CDR1 is DFQATT and CDR2 is SNEGSKA (reference sequence). The V and J ends lost 2 bases and 0 bases respectively, with 6 bases between them.

The chain is built from TRBV9 and TRBJ2-5; perhaps TRBD2 as D (6 bases). This CDR3 is 15 amino acids long. V was pared by 4 bases and J by 0 bases, with 13 bases between. Germline loops: CDR1 SGDLS, CDR2 YYNGEE. CDR3 sequence reads: CASSSYGTDQETQYF. In nucleotides, the CDR3 is TGTGCCAGCAGCTCGTATGGGACTGACCAAGAGACCCAGTACTTC.

This clonotype has more than one count but fewer than ten. This chain's CDR3 is CASSPSGGAVKTQYF. The CDR3 nucleotides read TGTGCCAGCAGTCCTAGCGGGGGGGCCGTAAAGACCCAGTACTTC. The chain links TRBV2 to TRBJ2-5, with 12 bases that match TRBD2. Trimming at V came to 5 bases and at J to 6 bases, leaving 7 bases not matched to a gene. Looked up from germline, CDR1 is SNHLY and CDR2 is FYNNEI. The CDR3 has 15 residues.

This clonotype has only a few counts. The rearrangement links TRBV30 to TRBJ1-2; a weak D match, TRBD1 (6 bases). The germline CDR1 and CDR2 sequences are GTSNPN and SVGIG (reference sequence). The V end lost 0 bases, the J end lost 7 bases, and 12 bases lay between the germline ends. This CDR3 has 13 residues. The CDR3 loop is CAWSVGGMTGYTF. The CDR3 nucleotides are TGTGCCTGGAGTGTAGGGGGGATGACTGGCTACACCTTC.

The V call is TRBV11-3, the J call TRBJ2-3, with D unclear. V was clipped by 2 bases and J by 6 bases, with 9 bases between them. This CDR3 is 13 amino acids long. Per the germline V gene, CDR1 is SGHNT and CDR2 is YENEEA. CDR3 loop: CASSLQFGDTQYF. Here the CDR3 DNA reads TGTGCCAGCAGCTTACAGTTCGGGGATACGCAGTATTTT.

This clonotype was seen a single time. V is TRBV7-9 and J is TRBJ2-3; 9 nucleotides agree with TRBD2. V was pared by 7 bases and J by 1 base, with 3 bases of the junction left unmatched. This CDR3 region has 14 residues. Germline lookup yields CDR1 SEHNR and CDR2 FQNEAQ (reference sequence). CDR3 nucleotides: TGTGCCAGCACCGAGCGGGGGGGCACAGATACGCAGTATTTT. Translating gives CASTERGGTDTQYF. Full variable domain (outside the CDR3, taken from reference TRBV7-9 and TRBJ2-3): DTGVSQNPRHKITKRGQNVTFRCDPISEHNRLYWYRQTLGQGPEFLTYFQNEAQLEKSRLLSDRFSAERPKGSFSTLEIQRTEQGDSAMYLCASTERGGTDTQYFGPGTRLTVL.

This clonotype was recorded a few times. The gene calls are TRBV3-1 and TRBJ2-1; no clear D gene. The CDR3 spans 13 residues. Germline-derived CDR1 and CDR2 are LGHDT and YNNKEL (reference sequence). The germline V and J ends were trimmed by 6 bases and 9 bases, with 15 bases remaining between them. The chain's CDR3 is CASSHNLNSEQFF. CDR3 nucleotides: TGTGCCAGCAGTCACAACCTAAACAGTGAGCAGTTCTTC.

This clonotype was seen many times. V usage is TRBV29-1 and J usage is TRBJ1-2; D may be TRBD1 (5 bases). Germline CDR1 and CDR2: SQVTM and ANQGSEA. This CDR3 is 13 amino acids long. V was cut by 4 bases and J by 1 base, with 10 bases left in between. CDR3 in amino acids: CSVVWTNNYGYTF. CDR3 nucleotide sequence: TGCAGCGTTGTGTGGACAAATAACTATGGCTACACCTTC.

The chain couples TRBV6-2 or TRBV6-3 to TRBJ2-1; possible D gene TRBD1, 7 bases. The CDR3 is 15 amino acids. The V gene lost 8 bases and the J gene lost 4 bases, with 18 bases spanning the gap. CDR1 MNHEY and CDR2 SVGEGT come from the germline V gene. The CDR3 here is CASFRTGGAYNEQFF. DNA of the CDR3: TGTGCCAGCTTCCGGACAGGAGGGGCGTACAATGAGCAGTTCTTC.

This clonotype has more than one count but fewer than ten. The chain uses TRBV12-3 or TRBV12-4 and TRBJ1-4, with a weak D call TRBD1 (6 bases). Trimming took 3 bases from V and 6 from J, leaving 8 bases between them. This CDR3 has 13 residues. CDR3 region: CASSFPGDEKLFF. CDR3 nucleotide sequence: TGTGCCAGCAGTTTCCCAGGGGATGAAAAACTGTTTTTT.

A few counts support this clonotype. V and J are TRBV5-6 and TRBJ2-1, with TRBD1 as a possible D gene (6 bases). Germline V gene sequence: CDR1 SGHDT, CDR2 YYEEEE. Trimming took off 5 bases at V and 0 bases at J, with 18 bases between the two ends. The CDR3 runs 17 residues. The DNA of the CDR3 is TGTGCCAGCAGTTTTAAACAGGGAATTAGCTCCTACAATGAGCAGTTCTTC. This codes for CASSFKQGISSYNEQFF.

The V call is TRBV20-1, the J call TRBJ2-2, with TRBD2 matching 10 bases. The J segment lost 4 bases and the V segment lost 2 bases, leaving 4 bases of the junction unmatched. Germline V gene lookup returns CDR1 DFQATT and CDR2 SNEGSKA (reference sequence). The CDR3 has 15 amino acids. The CDR3 nucleotides are TGCAGTGCTAGACTAGCGGGGGATCTCACCGGGGAGCTGTTTTTT. It yields the protein CSARLAGDLTGELFF.

This clonotype has a count of ten or more. Germline is not matched at one junction end, which may reflect a read error. V and J are TRBV6-5 and TRBJ2-7; 7 nucleotides match TRBD1. The germline CDR1 and CDR2 sequences are MNHEY and SVGAGI. The CDR3 runs 14 residues. CDR3 amino acids: CASSTRDRAYEQYF. CDR3 DNA: TGCGCCAGCAGCACCCGGGACAGAGCCTACGAGCAGTACTTC.

This clonotype was seen more than once but under ten times. This chain joins TRBV20-1 and TRBJ2-1; 7 bases map to TRBD2. Unmatched junction bases numbered 8, after V lost 6 bases and J lost 0 bases. Germline loops: CDR1 DFQATT, CDR2 SNEGSKA (reference sequence). The CDR3 contains 15 residues. The CDR3 sequence: CSATRRDYSYNEQFF. In DNA form, the CDR3 reads TGCAGTGCAACTCGAAGGGACTACTCCTACAATGAGCAGTTCTTC.

With regard to this clonotype: Germline is not matched at one junction end, which may reflect a read error. For the CDR3, the DNA is TGTGCCAGCAGCTTGGGATCCTACGTGCAGTACTTC. It codes for CASSLGSYVQYF. The chain couples TRBV11-3 to TRBJ2-7, with D unresolved. Germline V gives CDR1 SGHNT, CDR2 YENEEA. The CDR3 consists of 12 residues.

The table lists this clonotype with a count of one. The V call is TRBV10-1, the J call TRBJ1-2, with D unresolved. The ends were cut back, 4 bases at V and 7 bases at J, with 13 bases in the middle. There are 13 residues in the CDR3. Germline CDR1 WNHNN, CDR2 SYGVQD (reference sequence). CDR3 nucleotides: TGCGCCAGCAGTGCCCACAGAGACGGTGGCTACACCTTC. This translates into CASSAHRDGGYTF.

This chain links TRBV11-1 with TRBJ2-7, with a weak D call TRBD1 (6 bases). The CDR3 is 15 amino acids. Germline V gene data show CDR1 as SGHAT and CDR2 as FQDESV (reference sequence). The germline V and J ends were trimmed by 3 bases and 0 bases, with 12 bases remaining between them. The CDR3 DNA reads as TGTGCCAGCAGCTTCGGACAGCTGAGCTCCTACGAGCAGTACTTC. It specifies CASSFGQLSSYEQYF.

Only a few counts were recorded for this clonotype. The rearrangement uses TRBV6-5 and TRBJ2-5; D remains ambiguous. V was clipped by 0 bases and J by 4 bases, with 9 bases between them. This CDR3 region has 14 residues. Germline values: CDR1 MNHEY, CDR2 SVGAGI. The DNA for the CDR3 is TGTGCCAGCAGTTACTCTAAAGGACCAGAGACCCAGTACTTC. The encoded protein is CASSYSKGPETQYF.

This chain uses TRBV7-8 with TRBJ1-2, with TRBD1 identical over 10 bases. Germline CDR1 reads SGHVS; CDR2 reads FQNEAQ. V lost 5 bases, J lost 2 bases, and 5 bases stayed unmatched. This CDR3 has 15 amino acids. The CDR3: CASSRQGALNYGYTF. CDR3 nucleotide sequence: TGTGCCAGCAGCCGACAGGGGGCCCTAAACTATGGCTACACCTTC.

V usage is TRBV6-2 or TRBV6-3 and J usage is TRBJ2-7; 10 bases match TRBD2. Per germline, CDR1 MNHEY and CDR2 SVGEGT. V lost 2 bases and J lost 2; bases outside the gene matches: 9. The CDR3 sequence is 17 residues long. CDR3 bases: TGTGCCAGCAGTTACGGGGCGGGACTAGCGCGCACCTACGAGCAGTACTTC. The encoded protein is CASSYGAGLARTYEQYF.

The chain combines TRBV10-3 with TRBJ2-1; D uncertain. The CDR3 sequence is 15 residues long. With 10 bases removed from V and 0 bases from J, the gap between germline ends came to 16 bases. Germline assignment: CDR1 ENHRY and CDR2 SYGVKD. Here the CDR3 DNA reads TGTGCCACCACTGCCCTTATTGACTCCTACAATGAGCAGTTCTTC. Its protein product is CATTALIDSYNEQFF.

This chain uses TRBV9 with TRBJ2-5; no definite D call. TRBJ2-7 explains the end of the DNA better; the J call may be wrong. The CDR3 length is 13 residues. From germline, CDR1 is SGDLS and CDR2 YYNGEE. CDR3 protein: CASSVATTGEQYF. The CDR3 nucleotides read TGTGCCAGCAGCGTAGCTACGACCGGCGAGCAGTACTTC.

This clonotype was picked up a small number of times. The chain combines TRBV20-1 with TRBJ2-1, with 8 bases matching TRBD2. Germline lookup yields CDR1 DFQATT and CDR2 SNEGSKA (reference sequence). The CDR3 has 13 residues. V gave up 3 bases and J gave up 8 bases; unmatched junction bases: 6. The CDR3 DNA reads as TGCAGTGCTAGGCCTAGCGGGCCCCATGAGCAGTTCTTC. It encodes CSARPSGPHEQFF.

This chain joins TRBV12-3 or TRBV12-4 and TRBJ2-3; 8 bases align to TRBD2. The CDR3 runs to 15 residues. The junction had 7 bases not matched to a gene; V was cut back by 6 bases and J by 2 bases. This CDR3 is CASSPFSGVTDTQYF. For the CDR3, the DNA is TGTGCCAGCAGCCCATTTAGCGGGGTCACAGATACGCAGTATTTT.

The chain is built from TRBV4-1 and TRBJ1-4, with D perhaps matching TRBD1 (5 bases). CDR3 length equals 19 residues. V was pared by 0 bases and J by 4 bases, with 21 bases between. Germline V CDR1 and CDR2: MGHRA, YSYEKL. The DNA of the CDR3 is TGCGCCAGCAGCCAAGACCCCCAGGGAACTAGACCTGTTAATGAAAAACTGTTTTTT. Its protein is CASSQDPQGTRPVNEKLFF.

This clonotype was found a few times. The gene calls are TRBV20-1 and TRBJ2-7; D remains unclear. This CDR3 has 14 residues. Between the trimmed V and J ends, which lost 0 bases and 0 bases, there was a span of 9 bases. Germline V gene lookup returns CDR1 DFQATT and CDR2 SNEGSKA (reference sequence). The CDR3 DNA reads TGCAGTGCTAGAGAGCCGGTGCACTCCTACGAGCAGTACTTC. Translated: CSAREPVHSYEQYF.

This clonotype was seen repeatedly, ten times or more. CDR3 residues: CSVEDPGAGEKLFF. Here the CDR3 DNA reads TGCAGCGTTGAAGATCCGGGGGCTGGGGAAAAACTGTTTTTT. This chain connects TRBV29-1 to TRBJ1-4, with D possibly TRBD1 on 6 matching bases. Per germline, CDR1 SQVTM and CDR2 ANQGSEA. V lost 0 bases to trimming and J lost 8 bases, with 13 bases between them. This CDR3 is 14 amino acids long. Filled out from reference TRBV29-1 and TRBJ1-4, the complete variable domain reads SAVISQKPSRDICQRGTSLTIQCQVDSQVTMMFWYRQQPGQSLTLIATANQGSEATYESGFVIDKFPISRPNLTFSTLTVSNMSPEDSSIYLCSVEDPGAGEKLFFGSGTQLSVL.